One TCR beta chain is described in this entry. This CDR3 has 13 residues. Trimming took 7 bases from V and 0 from J, leaving 13 bases between them. Per the germline V gene, CDR1 is GTSNPN and CDR2 is SVGIG (reference sequence). The data originate from a study of T cell responses to AZD1222 COVID-19 vaccine. Libraries were prepared by immunoSEQ multiplex PCR; TCRdb keeps only in-frame clonotypes and omits some of them. The sample contains 160,000 or so clones, roughly 94% of which appear only once. The chain links TRBV30 to TRBJ2-7; D gene ambiguous. The material was peripheral blood, obtained 28 days after the second AZD1222 dose. The receptor comes from an adult who received the AZD1222 COVID-19 vaccine. CDR3 amino acids: CASLKGLSYEQYF. The CDR3 bases are TGTGCCTCACTTAAGGGCCTCTCCTACGAGCAGTACTTC.